This record concerns one T cell receptor (beta chain) sequence. Its antigen remains unknown. The sample belongs to a study of Ad26.COV2.S vaccination and SARS-CoV-2 variants. About the study: Recipients of Ad26.COV2.S got it intramuscularly, once or twice 56 days apart.

Study-wide points: Non-spike TCR breadth was similar in vaccine and placebo recipients. Participants in the vaccine arm had higher spike-specific TCR breadth; placebo recipients had lower.

The method was immunoSEQ multiplex PCR; TCRdb's version includes in-frame clones alone and lacks a portion of them. The data show under 600,000 clones, with roughly nine tenths seen just once and more than 1.5% held by the top ten. The CDR3 is 20 residues long. Germline V CDR1 and CDR2: SGDLS, YYNGEE. The V and J ends lost 0 bases and 7 bases, in that order; junction bases with no gene match: 18. The treatment is: about 20 received Ad26.COV2.S at low or high dose, single or two shots; several received placebo; per-sample allocation not given. Each sample was drawn 63 days after the first injection (of vaccine or placebo). Whoever gave the sample was an adult aged 18-55 years in Boston.

The genes are TRBV9 and TRBJ2-2, with 10 bases fitting TRBD2. The receptor comes from a person aged 18-60 years who received the Ad26.COV2.S COVID-19 vaccine or a placebo. Sample: peripheral blood, taken in a trial of Ad26.COV2.S vaccine versus placebo. CDR3 sequence (DNA): TGTGCCAGCAGCGTAGCTACCTCCTTGTGGGCTAGCGGGAGAAGCGGGGAGCTGTTTTTT. Its protein product is CASSVATSLWASGRSGELFF.